Shown below are 4 T cell receptor beta chains from a single sample sequenced in a study of T cells in Graves' hyperthyroidism and ophthalmopathy. Researchers took RNA transcripts and amplified the TCR beta CDR3 regions from them. Using the HTBI primer set, a first-round RT-PCR was run on the TCR CDR3. TCRdb independently ran MiXCR on the multiplex PCR reads; one entry per CDR3 protein. The table shows about 610,000 distinct CDR3 sequences, with roughly 16% occurring only once. The sequenced sample consisted of blood. These receptor sequences come from a woman between 40 and 50 years old with Graves' ophthalmopathy.

This clonotype was seen a handful of times. The chain recombines TRBV30 with TRBJ1-1; D perhaps matches TRBD1 (6 bases). Germline V gene lookup returns CDR1 GTSNPN and CDR2 SVGIG (reference sequence). V was shortened by 5 bases and J by 11 bases, with 15 bases between the two germline ends. The CDR3 contains 11 residues. CDR3 residues: CAWDQGPRAFF. The DNA of the CDR3 is TGTGCCTGGGACCAGGGGCCCCGCGCTTTCTTT.

The chain has TRBV11-2 and TRBJ2-1, with 9 bases fitting TRBD2. CDR1 is SGHAT and CDR2 is FQNNGV in the germline V gene. The CDR3 has 16 amino acids. With V trimmed by 1 base and J by 5 bases, 6 bases remained unmatched. Here the CDR3 DNA reads TGTGCCAGCAGCTTAGTCCCTAGCGGGGCCCACAATGAGCAGTTCTTC. Its protein product is CASSLVPSGAHNEQFF.

This clonotype was recorded at least ten times. The genes are TRBV28 and TRBJ1-6; TRBD1 aligns across 7 bases. V lost 8 bases, J lost 4 bases, and 2 bases stayed unmatched. The CDR3 contains 13 residues. Germline CDR1 and CDR2: MDHEN and SYDVKM. For the CDR3, the DNA is TGTGCCAGCGGGGGACAGTATAATTCACCCCTCCACTTT. This translates into CASGGQYNSPLHF.

This clonotype was counted many times. The chain is built from TRBV2 and TRBJ1-1; D possibly corresponds to TRBD1 (5 bases). The CDR3 has 13 residues. Germline V gene lookup returns CDR1 SNHLY and CDR2 FYNNEI. Between the trimmed V and J ends, which lost 10 bases and 1 base, there was a span of 13 bases. CDR3 sequence reads: CATTWTPNTEAFF. The CDR3 DNA reads as TGTGCCACTACCTGGACACCGAACACTGAAGCTTTCTTT.